This record concerns one TCR beta chain sequence. The sample is drawn from a study of monozygotic twins with inflammatory bowel disease. From the 5' RACE reads, TCRdb lists one entry per CDR3 protein and no DNA. The sample has approximately 400,000 distinct CDR3 sequences. The germline V gene encodes CDR1 SGHAT and CDR2 FQNNGV. The CDR3 totals 17 residues. This sequence was found in a human donor with ulcerative colitis or Crohn's disease, or a healthy co-twin of an affected twin (not recorded which). The sample comprised blood. This chain connects TRBV11-2 to TRBJ1-2; the D call from TCRdb, TRBD1, cannot be confirmed without DNA. CDR3 region: CASSLEIRPHPGYGYTF.